This T cell receptor beta chain stems from a study of blood T cell repertoires in COVID-19. In the study overall: Italy, Spain and the United States were the sources of the convalescent and acute COVID-19 samples. The cDNA or gDNA used as material had been derived from T cells, B-cell-depleted T cells, or PBMCs.

This CDR3 spans 15 amino acids. Germline V gives CDR1 MNHEY, CDR2 SVGAGI. V lost 0 bases and J 4 bases, leaving 12 bases between the germline ends. This clone showed up just a few times. Under the authors' procedure: Reference gene primer amplification in the assay estimated nucleated cell counts. Produced via immunoSEQ multiplex PCR; TCRdb's table is partial and in-frame only. That table furnishes V, J and clone size, whereas the DNA furnished D and trimming. The sample lists roughly 250,000 clones, about 90% occurring once. This sequence joins TRBV6-5 and TRBJ1-1; possibly TRBD1 for D (5 bases). Sequencing input: PBMCs or T cells enriched from blood (not recorded which). This clonotype was obtained from a woman aged 25-40 years with acute COVID-19. CDR3: CASSYSLTGGTEAFF. The CDR3 coding sequence is TGTGCCAGCAGTTACTCGTTAACCGGGGGCACTGAAGCTTTCTTT.